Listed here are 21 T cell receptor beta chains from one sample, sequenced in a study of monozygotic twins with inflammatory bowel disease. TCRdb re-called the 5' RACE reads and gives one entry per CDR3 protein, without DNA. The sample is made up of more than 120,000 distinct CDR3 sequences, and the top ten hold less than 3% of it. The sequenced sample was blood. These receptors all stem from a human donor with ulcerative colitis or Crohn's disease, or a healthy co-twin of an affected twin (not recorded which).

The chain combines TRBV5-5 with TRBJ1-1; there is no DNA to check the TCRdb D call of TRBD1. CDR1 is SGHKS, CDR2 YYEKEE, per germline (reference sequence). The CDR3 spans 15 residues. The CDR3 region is CASSPDRGLNTEAFF.

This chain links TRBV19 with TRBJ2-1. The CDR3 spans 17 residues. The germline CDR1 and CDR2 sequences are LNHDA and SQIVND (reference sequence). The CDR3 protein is CASSIAPVNGVYNEQFF.

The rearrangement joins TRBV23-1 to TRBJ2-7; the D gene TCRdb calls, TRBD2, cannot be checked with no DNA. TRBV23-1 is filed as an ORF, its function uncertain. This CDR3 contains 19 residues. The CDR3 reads CASSPAPGGASEAPYEQYF.

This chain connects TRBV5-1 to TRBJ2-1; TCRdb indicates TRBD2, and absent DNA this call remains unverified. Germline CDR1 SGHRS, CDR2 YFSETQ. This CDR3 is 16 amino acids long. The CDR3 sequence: CASSLMFSGSYNEQFF. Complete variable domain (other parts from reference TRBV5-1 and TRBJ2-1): KAGVTQTPRYLIKTRGQQVTLSCSPISGHRSVSWYQQTPGQGLQFLFEYFSETQRNKGNFPGRFSGRQFSNSRSEMNVSTLELGDSALYLCASSLMFSGSYNEQFFGPGTRLTVL.

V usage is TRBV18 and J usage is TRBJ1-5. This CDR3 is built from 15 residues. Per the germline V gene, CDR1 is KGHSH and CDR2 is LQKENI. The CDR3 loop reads CASSPTLGSNQPQHF. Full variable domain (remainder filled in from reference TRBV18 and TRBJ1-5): NAGVMQNPRHLVRRRGQEARLRCSPMKGHSHVYWYRQLPEEGLKFMVYLQKENIIDESGMPKERFSAEFPKEGPSILRIQQVVRGDSAAYFCASSPTLGSNQPQHFGDGTRLSIL.

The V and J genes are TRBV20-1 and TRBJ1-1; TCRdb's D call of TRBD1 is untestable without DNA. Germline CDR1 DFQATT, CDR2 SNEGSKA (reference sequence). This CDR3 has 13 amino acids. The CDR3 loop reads CSVNLQGGTEAFF.

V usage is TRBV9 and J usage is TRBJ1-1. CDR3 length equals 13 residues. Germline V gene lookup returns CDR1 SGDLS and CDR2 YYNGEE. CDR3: CASSASGFGEAFF.

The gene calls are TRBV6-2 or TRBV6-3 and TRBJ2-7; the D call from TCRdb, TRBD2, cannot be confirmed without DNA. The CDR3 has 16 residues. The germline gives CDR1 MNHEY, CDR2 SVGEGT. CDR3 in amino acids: CASSSRSGNTDYEQYF.

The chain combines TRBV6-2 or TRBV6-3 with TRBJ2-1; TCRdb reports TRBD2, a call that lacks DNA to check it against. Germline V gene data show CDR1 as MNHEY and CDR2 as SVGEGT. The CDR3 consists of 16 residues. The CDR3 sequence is CASSYPGTSLGNEQFF.

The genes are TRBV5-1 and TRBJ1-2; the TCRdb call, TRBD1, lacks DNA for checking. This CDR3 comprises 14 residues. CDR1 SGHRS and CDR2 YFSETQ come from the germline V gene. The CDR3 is CASSLSGKFYGYTF.

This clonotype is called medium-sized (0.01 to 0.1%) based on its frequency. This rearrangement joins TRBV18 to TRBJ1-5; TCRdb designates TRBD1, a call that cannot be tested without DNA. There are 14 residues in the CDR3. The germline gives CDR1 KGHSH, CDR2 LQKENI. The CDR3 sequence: CASSAQPGNQPQHF.

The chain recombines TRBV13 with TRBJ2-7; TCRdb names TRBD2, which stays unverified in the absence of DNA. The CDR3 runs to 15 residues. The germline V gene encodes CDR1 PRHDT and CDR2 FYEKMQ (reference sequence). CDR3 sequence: CASSSRWSTLYEQYF.

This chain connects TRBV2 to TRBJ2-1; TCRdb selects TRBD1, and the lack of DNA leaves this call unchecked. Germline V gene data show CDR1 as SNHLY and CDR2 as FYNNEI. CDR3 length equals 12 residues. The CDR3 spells CASRDDRDEQFF.

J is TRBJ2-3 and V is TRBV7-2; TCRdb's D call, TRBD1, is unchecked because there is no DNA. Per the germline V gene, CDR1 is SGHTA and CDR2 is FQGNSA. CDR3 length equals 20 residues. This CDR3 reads CASSLRLAGEPRRSTDTQYF.

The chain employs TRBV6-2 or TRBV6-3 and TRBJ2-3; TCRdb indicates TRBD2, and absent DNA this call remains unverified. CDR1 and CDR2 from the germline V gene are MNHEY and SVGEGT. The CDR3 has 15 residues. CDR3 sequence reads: CASSPRLAGGDTQYF.

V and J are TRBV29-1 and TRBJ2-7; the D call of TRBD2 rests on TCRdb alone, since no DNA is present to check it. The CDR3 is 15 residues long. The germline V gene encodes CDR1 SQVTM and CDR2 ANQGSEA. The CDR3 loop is CSVEWASGGLYEQYF.

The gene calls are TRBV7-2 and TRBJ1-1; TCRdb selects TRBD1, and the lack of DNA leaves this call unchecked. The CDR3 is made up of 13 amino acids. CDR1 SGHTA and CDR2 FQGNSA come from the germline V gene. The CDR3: CASSLRTGEGAFF.

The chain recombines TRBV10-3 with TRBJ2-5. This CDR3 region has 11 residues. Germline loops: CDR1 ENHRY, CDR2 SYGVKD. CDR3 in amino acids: CAISGGETQYF.

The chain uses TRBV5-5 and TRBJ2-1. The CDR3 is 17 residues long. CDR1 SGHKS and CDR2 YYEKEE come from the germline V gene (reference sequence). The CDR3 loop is CASSWVPRGSSYNEQFF.

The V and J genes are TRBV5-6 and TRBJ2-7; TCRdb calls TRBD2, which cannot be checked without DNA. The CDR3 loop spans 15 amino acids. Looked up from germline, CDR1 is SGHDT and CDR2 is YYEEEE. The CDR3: CASSLSGGLAYEQYF. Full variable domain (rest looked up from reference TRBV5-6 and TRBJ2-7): DAGVTQSPTHLIKTRGQQVTLRCSPKSGHDTVSWYQQALGQGPQFIFQYYEEEERQRGNFPDRFSGHQFPNYSSELNVNALLLGDSALYLCASSLSGGLAYEQYFGPGTRLTVT.

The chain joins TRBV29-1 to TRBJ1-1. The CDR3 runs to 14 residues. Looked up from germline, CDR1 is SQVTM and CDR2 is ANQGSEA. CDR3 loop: CSVFRMEHIAEAFF.